Listed below are T cell receptor beta chains from one sample, sequenced in a study of neurological immune-mediated disorders. TCRdb re-called the 5' RACE reads with MiXCR, one entry per CDR3 protein. This sample has 90,000 to 100,000 distinct CDR3 sequences, with roughly 3.5% found just once. Sequenced input: PBMCs. These receptors all come from a woman in her late teens or twenties with multiple sclerosis. Both conserved end residues are part of each CDR3. Fields, in order: CDR3 DNA, CDR3 protein, clone size, J gene, D gene, V gene. D genes are given only for firm matches. Some rows mark clone size as missing; the rest say once, few, many or name a class of expanded clone.

CDR3 DNA: TGTGCCAGCAGTCTGAATCTTAAAGGGGAGCTGTTTTTT
CDR3 protein: CASSLNLKGELFF
clone size: many
J gene: TRBJ2-2
D gene: NA
V gene: TRBV27

CDR3 DNA: TGTGCCAGCAGATCGGACGGGCAATTCACTGAAGCTTTCTTT
CDR3 protein: CASRSDGQFTEAFF
clone size: many
J gene: TRBJ1-1
D gene: NA
V gene: TRBV25-1

CDR3 DNA: TGTGCCAGCAGCATATTCAGGGACAGGCAACTTACAGATACGCAGTATTTT
CDR3 protein: CASSIFRDRQLTDTQYF
clone size: many
J gene: TRBJ2-3
D gene: TRBD1
V gene: TRBV7-9

CDR3 DNA: TGTGCCAGCAGCGGCGCGACTAGCGGGGGGTCCTACGAGCAGTACTTC
CDR3 protein: CASSGATSGGSYEQYF
clone size: many
J gene: TRBJ2-7
D gene: TRBD2
V gene: TRBV12-3/TRBV12-4

CDR3 DNA: TGTGCCAGCAGTGATAGCGGGGGCACAGATACGCAGTATTTT
CDR3 protein: CASSDSGGTDTQYF
clone size: many
J gene: TRBJ2-3
D gene: TRBD2
V gene: TRBV5-6

CDR3 DNA: TGTGCCAGCAGCTCCACTAGCGGGACTTACAATGAGCAGTTCTTC
CDR3 protein: CASSSTSGTYNEQFF
clone size: many
J gene: TRBJ2-1
D gene: TRBD2
V gene: TRBV7-2

CDR3 DNA: TGTGCCAGCAACGACGGACTAGCCGGAAACATTCAGTACTTC
CDR3 protein: CASNDGLAGNIQYF
clone size: many
J gene: TRBJ2-4
D gene: TRBD2
V gene: TRBV6-2/TRBV6-3

CDR3 DNA: TGCGCCAGCAGCTCCGTTCGAGGGGGAACCCCCGAGCAGTACTTC
CDR3 protein: CASSSVRGGTPEQYF
clone size: many
J gene: TRBJ2-7
D gene: NA
V gene: TRBV5-1

CDR3 DNA: TGCGCCAGCAGCCTACGGAACCAAGAGACCCAGTACTTC
CDR3 protein: CASSLRNQETQYF
clone size: many
J gene: TRBJ2-5
D gene: NA
V gene: TRBV5-1

CDR3 DNA: TGTGCCAGCAGCCAAGCGCTCGGGGAGCTGTTTTTT
CDR3 protein: CASSQALGELFF
clone size: many
J gene: TRBJ2-2
D gene: NA
V gene: TRBV14

CDR3 DNA: TGTGCCAGCAGCAGAGATTTAGCGGGAGGAGGCACAGATACGCAGTATTTT
CDR3 protein: CASSRDLAGGGTDTQYF
clone size: many
J gene: TRBJ2-3
D gene: TRBD2
V gene: TRBV6-6

CDR3 DNA: TGTGCCAGCAGCTTAGTGGGCCAATTGAACACTGAAGCTTTCTTT
CDR3 protein: CASSLVGQLNTEAFF
clone size: many
J gene: TRBJ1-1
D gene: NA
V gene: TRBV7-3

CDR3 DNA: TGTGCCAGCAGCTGGACCAACGACGAGACCCAGTACTTC
CDR3 protein: CASSWTNDETQYF
clone size: many
J gene: TRBJ2-5
D gene: NA
V gene: TRBV7-7

CDR3 DNA: TGTGCCAGCAGCTCCGGGACAGGGCACCCTAGTAAGCCCCAGCATTTT
CDR3 protein: CASSSGTGHPSKPQHF
clone size: many
J gene: TRBJ1-5
D gene: TRBD1
V gene: TRBV7-9

CDR3 DNA: TGCAGCGTTGAATCACTAGCGGGACGATACAATGAGCAGTTCTTC
CDR3 protein: CSVESLAGRYNEQFF
clone size: many
J gene: TRBJ2-1
D gene: TRBD2
V gene: TRBV29-1

CDR3 DNA: TGCGCCAGCAGCCAACCAAGGGGAGGGTTGATGGAGACCCAGTACTTC
CDR3 protein: CASSQPRGGLMETQYF
clone size: many
J gene: TRBJ2-5
D gene: TRBD2
V gene: TRBV4-1

CDR3 DNA: TGCAGTGCTTCAGGACTAGCTAGTGGCAATGAGCAGTTCTTC
CDR3 protein: CSASGLASGNEQFF
clone size: many
J gene: TRBJ2-1
D gene: TRBD2
V gene: TRBV20-1

CDR3 DNA: TGTGCCATCAGGGGTCAGGGAAACACAGATACGCAGTATTTT
CDR3 protein: CAIRGQGNTDTQYF
clone size: many
J gene: TRBJ2-3
D gene: NA
V gene: TRBV10-3

CDR3 DNA: TGCGCCAGCAGCTTAGGCGGTCACACTGAAGCTTTCTTT
CDR3 protein: CASSLGGHTEAFF
clone size: many
J gene: TRBJ1-1
D gene: NA
V gene: TRBV5-1

CDR3 DNA: TGCGCCAGCAGCTCGGGACTGATGAACACCGTGGAGCTGTTTTTT
CDR3 protein: CASSSGLMNTVELFF
clone size: NA
J gene: TRBJ2-2
D gene: NA
V gene: TRBV5-1

CDR3 DNA: TGTGCCAGCAGTTTAATAGGGGGCTCTGGCTACACCTTC
CDR3 protein: CASSLIGGSGYTF
clone size: few
J gene: TRBJ1-2
D gene: TRBD1
V gene: TRBV12-3/TRBV12-4

CDR3 DNA: TGCAGTGCTAGAGATCCGACGATAGGGAACACTGAAGCTTTCTTT
CDR3 protein: CSARDPTIGNTEAFF
clone size: many
J gene: TRBJ1-1
D gene: NA
V gene: TRBV20-1

CDR3 DNA: TGCGCCAGCAGGCAACCGGGACAGGGGTCAAGCGAGCAGTACTTC
CDR3 protein: CASRQPGQGSSEQYF
clone size: many
J gene: TRBJ2-7
D gene: TRBD1
V gene: TRBV4-1

CDR3 DNA: TGTGCCATCAGAGGACAGCCCCATCAGCCCCAGCATTTT
CDR3 protein: CAIRGQPHQPQHF
clone size: many
J gene: TRBJ1-5
D gene: NA
V gene: TRBV10-3

CDR3 DNA: TGTGCCAGCAGCGACCAGGGGGGGGAAGAATCACCCCTCCACTTT
CDR3 protein: CASSDQGGEESPLHF
clone size: many
J gene: TRBJ1-6
D gene: TRBD1
V gene: TRBV14

CDR3 DNA: TGTGCCAGCAGTTTGACAGGGATTCCGAATTCACCCCTCCACTTT
CDR3 protein: CASSLTGIPNSPLHF
clone size: many
J gene: TRBJ1-6
D gene: TRBD1
V gene: TRBV12-3/TRBV12-4

CDR3 DNA: TGTGCCAGCAGCTTAGGGGGTGGTTCGGATACGCAGTATTTT
CDR3 protein: CASSLGGGSDTQYF
clone size: many
J gene: TRBJ2-3
D gene: NA
V gene: TRBV11-2

CDR3 DNA: TGCGCCAGCAGCTGGGGGAGCTTAAATGGCTACACCTTC
CDR3 protein: CASSWGSLNGYTF
clone size: many
J gene: TRBJ1-2
D gene: NA
V gene: TRBV5-1

CDR3 DNA: TGTGCCACCAGCAGAGGGGACCGGAATCAGCCCCAGCATTTT
CDR3 protein: CATSRGDRNQPQHF
clone size: many
J gene: TRBJ1-5
D gene: NA
V gene: TRBV15

CDR3 DNA: TGTGCCAGTCTCGCCAACGGTTCCTACGAGCAGTACTTC
CDR3 protein: CASLANGSYEQYF
clone size: few
J gene: TRBJ2-7
D gene: NA
V gene: TRBV12-3/TRBV12-4

CDR3 DNA: TGCGCCAGCAGCTACGGACAGTCCTACGAGCAGTACTTC
CDR3 protein: CASSYGQSYEQYF
clone size: many
J gene: TRBJ2-7
D gene: NA
V gene: TRBV5-1

CDR3 DNA: TGTGCCAGCAGCCAGCCCCTGGACTCTGGAAACACCATATATTTT
CDR3 protein: CASSQPLDSGNTIYF
clone size: many
J gene: TRBJ1-3
D gene: NA
V gene: TRBV3-1

CDR3 DNA: TGCGCCAGCAGCCCGGGACTGCAGTCGGGGGAGCTGTTTTTT
CDR3 protein: CASSPGLQSGELFF
clone size: few
J gene: TRBJ2-2
D gene: NA
V gene: TRBV5-1

CDR3 DNA: TGCAGTGCCCAGGGAGGAATGGGCTACACCTTC
CDR3 protein: CSAQGGMGYTF
clone size: many
J gene: TRBJ1-2
D gene: NA
V gene: TRBV20-1

CDR3 DNA: TGCGCCAGCAGCTTTGAGCTAGCGGCCCTTACAGATACGCAGTATTTT
CDR3 protein: CASSFELAALTDTQYF
clone size: few
J gene: TRBJ2-3
D gene: TRBD2
V gene: TRBV5-1

CDR3 DNA: TGTGCCAGCTCACCTGAGCTTGAAGCTTTCTTT
CDR3 protein: CASSPELEAFF
clone size: NA
J gene: TRBJ1-1
D gene: NA
V gene: TRBV18

CDR3 DNA: TGTGCCAGTAAGGGACTTGACTATGGCTACACCTTC
CDR3 protein: CASKGLDYGYTF
clone size: many
J gene: TRBJ1-2
D gene: NA
V gene: TRBV27

CDR3 DNA: TGTGCCAGCAGTTTAGCTCGTGACGGGGAGCTGTTTTTT
CDR3 protein: CASSLARDGELFF
clone size: many
J gene: TRBJ2-2
D gene: NA
V gene: TRBV12-3/TRBV12-4

CDR3 DNA: TGTGCCAGCTGGAGCGGGGGGGCCACAGATACGCAGTATTTT
CDR3 protein: CASWSGGATDTQYF
clone size: many
J gene: TRBJ2-3
D gene: TRBD2
V gene: TRBV2

CDR3 DNA: TGTGCCGGGGCGGCAGGGGACAATCAGCCCCAGCATTTT
CDR3 protein: CAGAAGDNQPQHF
clone size: many
J gene: TRBJ1-5
D gene: NA
V gene: TRBV10-3

CDR3 DNA: TGTGCCATCAGTGAGTCGAGGTGGAAAAAGCACTACGAGCAGTACTTC
CDR3 protein: CAISESRWKKHYEQYF
clone size: many
J gene: TRBJ2-7
D gene: NA
V gene: TRBV10-3

CDR3 DNA: TGTGCCAGCAGTTCAGGGAACACCGGGGAGCTGTTTTTT
CDR3 protein: CASSSGNTGELFF
clone size: many
J gene: TRBJ2-2
D gene: NA
V gene: TRBV28

CDR3 DNA: TGTGCTAGCAGCTTAAATCTAGCGGGGAGTGGAGTCCTGACTTTC
CDR3 protein: CASSLNLAGSGVLTF
clone size: many
J gene: TRBJ2-6
D gene: TRBD2
V gene: TRBV7-7

CDR3 DNA: TGTGCCAGCAGCCTCACAGGGTTCACTGAAGCTTTCTTT
CDR3 protein: CASSLTGFTEAFF
clone size: many
J gene: TRBJ1-1
D gene: NA
V gene: TRBV12-3/TRBV12-4

CDR3 DNA: TGTGCCAGCAGGGGGACAGGGGTACACTACGAGCAGTACTTC
CDR3 protein: CASRGTGVHYEQYF
clone size: many
J gene: TRBJ2-7
D gene: TRBD1
V gene: TRBV6-5

CDR3 DNA: TGCAGTGCTACGACAGGGAGGAGTAATTCACCCCTCCACTTT
CDR3 protein: CSATTGRSNSPLHF
clone size: many
J gene: TRBJ1-6
D gene: TRBD1
V gene: TRBV20-1

CDR3 DNA: TGTGCCAGTAGTAGGGGTTCGGGGCCCCTAACCAATGAGCAGTTCTTC
CDR3 protein: CASSRGSGPLTNEQFF
clone size: many
J gene: TRBJ2-1
D gene: NA
V gene: TRBV6-5

CDR3 DNA: TGCAGTGCTAGGAGAGCGGGAGGGTATCCGAGCGATGCCGGGGAGCTGTTTTTT
CDR3 protein: CSARRAGGYPSDAGELFF
clone size: many
J gene: TRBJ2-2
D gene: TRBD2
V gene: TRBV20-1

CDR3 DNA: TGTGCCAGCAGCCGAAGACAGGGATCAGCCAAAAACATTCAGTACTTC
CDR3 protein: CASSRRQGSAKNIQYF
clone size: many
J gene: TRBJ2-4
D gene: TRBD1
V gene: TRBV3-1

CDR3 DNA: TGCAGCGGGACCGGGACTAGGAGAGAAGCTTTCTTT
CDR3 protein: CSGTGTRREAFF
clone size: many
J gene: TRBJ1-1
D gene: NA
V gene: TRBV29-1

CDR3 DNA: TGTGCCAGCAGTTCCTCCCGGGACAGTTATAATTCACCCCTCCACTTT
CDR3 protein: CASSSSRDSYNSPLHF
clone size: many
J gene: TRBJ1-6
D gene: TRBD1
V gene: TRBV28

CDR3 DNA: TGTGCCAGCAGCCAAAACCCCGGACAGGGGGCCGGCTATGGCTACACCTTC
CDR3 protein: CASSQNPGQGAGYGYTF
clone size: many
J gene: TRBJ1-2
D gene: TRBD1
V gene: TRBV3-1

CDR3 DNA: TGTGCCAGCTCACCAGGACAGGCGGCGTCACCCCTCCACTTT
CDR3 protein: CASSPGQAASPLHF
clone size: many
J gene: TRBJ1-6
D gene: TRBD1
V gene: TRBV18

CDR3 DNA: TGCAGTGCTAGAGATAGTGGTAACTATGGCTACACCTTC
CDR3 protein: CSARDSGNYGYTF
clone size: many
J gene: TRBJ1-2
D gene: NA
V gene: TRBV20-1